A selection of T cell receptor beta chains follows, all from one sample in a study of blood T cell repertoires in COVID-19. Using immunoSEQ multiplex PCR, the repertoire was profiled, and TCRdb retains in-frame clones only, with some absent. The sample includes about 88,000 clones, over 70% seen only once; the top ten take around 10%. Sequencing was performed on peripheral blood. The receptors come from a man of 80 years or more with acute or convalescent COVID-19. Each CDR3 is given with its conserved first and last residue. Fields, in order: J gene, D gene, CDR3 length, clone size, V gene, CDR3 DNA, CDR3 protein. D genes are given only for firm matches. Rows give clone size only sometimes, using once, few, many, or a class for an expanded clone.

TRBJ1-3 . 15 . TRBV3-1/TRBV3-2 TGTGCCAGCAGCTTCGGCGGGTACTCTGGAAACACCATATATTTT CASSFGGYSGNTIYF
TRBJ2-1 TRBD1 16 . TRBV5-1 TGCGCCAGCAGCCAGGGACAGGCAGTATCCTACAATGAGCAGTTCTTC CASSQGQAVSYNEQFF
TRBJ1-5 TRBD1 15 . TRBV6-5 TGTGCCAGCAGCCCCGGGACAGGGGGCAGGCAGCCCCAGCATTTT CASSPGTGGRQPQHF
TRBJ1-5 . 13 . TRBV3-1/TRBV3-2 TGTGCCAGCAGCCACGGGGGGCAACAGCCCCAGCATTTT CASSHGGQQPQHF
TRBJ2-3 TRBD1 16 . TRBV9 TGTGCCAGCAGCGTCCGACAGGGATCTAGCACAGATACGCAGTATTTT CASSVRQGSSTDTQYF
TRBJ2-1 . 16 . TRBV18 TGTGCCAGCTCATCGCGTCAGATCGGGAACGGCAATGAGCAGTTCTTC CASSSRQIGNGNEQFF
TRBJ2-7 . 15 few TRBV5-1 TGCGCCAGCAGCCAAACAAATGTTTCTCCTTACGAGCAGTACTTC CASSQTNVSPYEQYF
TRBJ1-5 . 16 . TRBV3-1/TRBV3-2 TGTGCCAGCAGCCAAGATGGGGGGAGCCACAATCAGCCCCAGCATTTT CASSQDGGSHNQPQHF
TRBJ2-7 . 13 . TRBV10-3 TGTGCCATCAACCGGGACACCCTATACGAGCAGTACTTC CAINRDTLYEQYF
TRBJ1-2 TRBD1 11 . TRBV29-1 TGCAGCGCTGGAGGGACAGGGGGCTACACCTTC CSAGGTGGYTF
TRBJ2-1 TRBD2 17 . TRBV5-1 TGCGCCAGCAGCTTGGCGGGGTTAGCGGGAGGTCGCAATGAGCAGTTCTTC CASSLAGLAGGRNEQFF
TRBJ2-3 . 15 . TRBV21-1 TGTGCCAGCAGGATACTAGCGTATAGCACAGATACGCAGTATTTT CASRILAYSTDTQYF
TRBJ1-1 . 13 . TRBV6-6 TGTGCCAGCAGTTACTCCTGGAACACTGAAGCTTTCTTT CASSYSWNTEAFF
TRBJ2-3 . 15 once TRBV7-3 TGTGCCAGCAGCTTAGAGGGGAGGCGGGGAGATACGCAGTATTTT CASSLEGRRGDTQYF
TRBJ2-1 TRBD2 14 . TRBV19 TGTGCCAGTATGAACCTAGCGGGGGACAATGAGCAGTTCTTC CASMNLAGDNEQFF
TRBJ2-7 . 13 . TRBV10-1 TGCGCCAGCAGCTGGGGGCAGGGGGGCGAGCAGTACTTC CASSWGQGGEQYF
TRBJ1-4 TRBD1 15 . TRBV18 TGTGCCAGCTCACCTACGGGACAGGGTAATGAAAAACTGTTTTTT CASSPTGQGNEKLFF
TRBJ1-1 . 14 . TRBV5-1 TGCGCCAGCAGCTTGGGAACAGGCGGCACTGAAGCTTTCTTT CASSLGTGGTEAFF
TRBJ1-6 . 14 . TRBV19 TGTGCCAGTAGTAAAAGCATGGATAATTCACCCCTCCACTTT CASSKSMDNSPLHF
TRBJ1-1 TRBD1 15 . TRBV5-4 TGTGCCAGCAGCTTGGCACAGGGGGCTCTCACTGAAGCTTTCTTT CASSLAQGALTEAFF
TRBJ1-4 . 13 . TRBV6-6 TGTGCCAGCAGTTATGCGGAAAATGAAAAACTGTTTTTT CASSYAENEKLFF
TRBJ2-7 TRBD2 15 . TRBV25-1 TGTGCCAGCAGTGAAGGACTAGTAGGAGCCGGGGAGCAGTACTTC CASSEGLVGAGEQYF
TRBJ1-1 . 13 . TRBV5-1 TGCGCCAGCAGCTTGGGCGGGGGGACTGAAGCTTTCTTT CASSLGGGTEAFF
TRBJ1-1 TRBD1 15 . TRBV6-6 TGTGCCAGCAGTCCGGGACAGGGGGCAAGAACTGAAGCTTTCTTT CASSPGQGARTEAFF
TRBJ2-7 . 13 . TRBV5-4 TGTGCCAGCAGCCGGGGAGAGGCCTACGAGCAGTACTTC CASSRGEAYEQYF
TRBJ1-4 TRBD1 16 . TRBV2 TGTGCCAGCAGCGACAGGACAGGCGCAACTAATGAAAAACTGTTTTTT CASSDRTGATNEKLFF
TRBJ1-2 . 14 . TRBV7-9 TGTGCCAGCACCCTACAGGGCCCTAACTATGGCTACACCTTC CASTLQGPNYGYTF
TRBJ2-2 . 14 once TRBV5-1 TGCGCCAGCAGCTTGCCAGGGTTGGCCGGGGAGCTGTTTTTT CASSLPGLAGELFF
TRBJ1-3 . 13 . TRBV5-1 TGCGCCAGCAGCCTCGTAGGGGAAGGCACCATATATTTT CASSLVGEGTIYF
TRBJ1-5 . 13 . TRBV30 TGTGCCTGGATTCGCCGAGGTTGTCGGCCCCAGCATTTT CAWIRRGCRPQHF
TRBJ1-1 TRBD1 20 . TRBV6-4 TGTGCCAGCAGTGACTCGTCGGTGGGGCAGGGGGCGGGTAGTGACACTGAAGCTTTCTTT CASSDSSVGQGAGSDTEAFF
TRBJ1-6 . 16 once TRBV6-1 TGTGCCAGCAGTGAAAGGGGGAGCTCCTATAATTCACCCCTCCACTTT CASSERGSSYNSPLHF
TRBJ2-5 TRBD2 18 . TRBV7-9 TGTGCCAGCAGCCTGGGACTAGCGGGGGCCCCCGGGGGAGAGACCCAGTACTTC CASSLGLAGAPGGETQYF
TRBJ2-7 TRBD2 16 . TRBV27 TGTGCCAGCAGGGGTGGGACTAGCGGGAGGTACTACGAGCAGTACTTC CASRGGTSGRYYEQYF
TRBJ1-2 TRBD1 17 . TRBV18 TGTGCCAGCTCACCCCAAGAAGCAGGGGGCAGTCCTAGCGGCTACACCTTC CASSPQEAGGSPSGYTF
TRBJ2-1 . 14 . TRBV7-6 TGTGCCAGCAGCTTAGGGAGAACCTCCAATGAGCAGTTCTTC CASSLGRTSNEQFF
TRBJ1-2 . 14 . TRBV27 TGTGCCAGCAGTCGGGCAGGGCCCGGCGATGGCTACACCTTC CASSRAGPGDGYTF
TRBJ2-2 TRBD1 13 . TRBV5-4 TGTGCCAGCAAACCACAGGGGGCCGGGGAGCTGTTTTTT CASKPQGAGELFF
TRBJ1-5 . 16 . TRBV19 TGTGCCAGTAACCGATTAACAGGGTACGAGGATCAGCCCCAGCATTTT CASNRLTGYEDQPQHF
TRBJ1-2 . 17 few TRBV18 TGTGCCAGCTCTTTAGACCAGACAGGCCCAGCTAACTATGGCTACACCTTC CASSLDQTGPANYGYTF
TRBJ2-5 . 13 . TRBV5-4 TGTGCCAGCACCCGACGGGATCAAGAGACCCAGTACTTC CASTRRDQETQYF
TRBJ2-1 . 14 . TRBV4-1 TGCGCCAGCAGCCAAGACGGAGGATACAATGAGCAGTTCTTC CASSQDGGYNEQFF
TRBJ2-1 TRBD1 15 . TRBV6-2/TRBV6-3 TGTGCCAGCAGCAGCCGGGACAGGCTTTACAATGAGCAGTTCTTC CASSSRDRLYNEQFF
TRBJ2-5 TRBD1 16 . TRBV9 TGTGCCAGCAGCGTAGCTCCCCGGACAGGGGGCGAGACCCAGTACTTC CASSVAPRTGGETQYF
TRBJ1-5 . 14 . TRBV24-1 TGTGCCACCAGTGGAGGGCTCGGCAATCAGCCCCAGCATTTT CATSGGLGNQPQHF
TRBJ2-7 . 11 . TRBV6-5 TGTGCCAGTACGGCGGCGTACGAGCAGTACTTC CASTAAYEQYF
TRBJ2-7 . 14 once TRBV5-1 TGCGCCAGCAGCTTGGAGGGGTCCGCCTACGAGCAGTACTTC CASSLEGSAYEQYF
TRBJ2-3 TRBD2 17 . TRBV5-5 TGTGCCAGCAGCTTGGCGGCGGCGGGGGGGAGCACAGATACGCAGTATTTT CASSLAAAGGSTDTQYF
TRBJ2-1 TRBD2 15 . TRBV7-9 TGTGCCAGCAGTTATGCCGGGACTAGAGTCAATGAGCAGTTCTTC CASSYAGTRVNEQFF
TRBJ1-2 TRBD1 16 . TRBV9 TGTGCCAGCAGCGTAGCCTTGGGACAGCACGTGGCTGGCTACACCTTC CASSVALGQHVAGYTF
TRBJ1-3 . 15 . TRBV6-5 TGTGCCAGCTTAGGGGGGGCGTCCTCTGGAAACACCATATATTTT CASLGGASSGNTIYF
TRBJ2-3 . 14 . TRBV9 TGTGCCAGCGCCTGGCGGGAAAGCACAGATACGCAGTATTTT CASAWRESTDTQYF
TRBJ2-1 . 17 . TRBV4-1 TGCGCCAGCAGCCAAGTTCCTGCCCAGCGGATATACAATGAGCAGTTCTTC CASSQVPAQRIYNEQFF
TRBJ1-1 . 15 . TRBV4-2 TGTGCCAGCAGCCAAGATTCGGAGGGTAACACTGAAGCTTTCTTT CASSQDSEGNTEAFF